This passage covers 30 T cell receptor beta chains from one sample sequenced in a study of OX40 agonist ivuxolimab in advanced cancers. Method: immunoSEQ multiplex PCR; TCRdb's copy keeps in-frame clones and lacks some. This table has about 81,000 clones, roughly 91% appearing once. The sample here was CD4+ or CD8+ T cells sorted from blood, taken in a trial of the OX40 agonist ivuxolimab. The source of these receptors is an adult with an advanced solid tumor such as melanoma, head and neck, liver or kidney cancer.

This sequence joins TRBV6-5 and TRBJ1-5; 7 bases line up with TRBD1. The CDR3 extends over 14 amino acids. Trimming took 5 bases from V and 6 from J; bases not matched to a gene: 7. Germline loops: CDR1 MNHEY, CDR2 SVGAGI. The CDR3 nucleotides read TGTGCCAGCAGTCCCGACAGGGAGGCTCAGCCCCAGCATTTT. This encodes CASSPDREAQPQHF.

This clone came up once. V usage is TRBV19 and J usage is TRBJ2-5; 8 positions agree with TRBD1. This CDR3 is 15 amino acids long. J lost 5 bases, V lost 4 bases, and 9 bases had no gene match. CDR1 and CDR2 from the germline V gene are LNHDA and SQIVND (reference sequence). In DNA, the CDR3 is TGTGCCAGTAGTACTTGGACAGGGAGGACGGAGACCCAGTACTTC. Translation gives CASSTWTGRTETQYF.

The CDR3 sequence is CASSVPGGTNTGELFF. In DNA form, the CDR3 reads TGTGCCAGCAGCGTTCCGGGGGGGACGAACACCGGGGAGCTGTTTTTT. The V and J genes are TRBV7-6 and TRBJ2-2; 8 bases line up with TRBD2. The CDR3 sequence is 16 residues long. The V segment lost 5 bases and the J segment 0 bases; nucleotides outside the gene matches: 5. Germline V gives CDR1 SGHVS, CDR2 FNYEAQ.

This sequence joins TRBV21-1 and TRBJ1-5; the table calls TRBD1, which could not be checked here. TRBV21-1 is recorded as a pseudogene. The CDR3 extends over 19 amino acids. The CDR3 spells CASSSTPGTGVVINQPQHF. The CDR3 nucleotides read TGTGCCAGCAGCTCAACGCCCGGGACAGGGGTCGTAATCAATCAGCCCCAGCATTTT.

J is TRBJ1-1 and V is TRBV2; D is unclear. This CDR3 has 14 residues. Deletions cut 1 base from V and 3 bases from J, with 9 bases between. The germline V gene has CDR1 SNHLY and CDR2 FYNNEI. The CDR3 protein is CASSEVGSYTEAFF. CDR3 DNA sequence: TGTGCCAGCAGTGAAGTGGGGTCATACACTGAAGCTTTCTTT.

The chain employs TRBV9 and TRBJ1-1; D not certain. Trimming took 5 bases from V and 0 from J, leaving 8 bases between them. This CDR3 is built from 13 residues. From germline, CDR1 is SGDLS and CDR2 YYNGEE. The CDR3 is CASSDTMNTEAFF. CDR3 sequence (DNA): TGTGCCAGCAGTGACACGATGAACACTGAAGCTTTCTTT.

The rearrangement uses TRBV6-6 and TRBJ2-7; D not certain. The CDR3 is made up of 12 amino acids. The V and J ends lost 8 bases and 6 bases respectively, with 14 bases between them. Germline V gene sequence: CDR1 MNHNY, CDR2 SVGAGI (reference sequence). CDR3 sequence reads: CASPGLDGEQYF. CDR3 nucleotides: TGTGCCAGCCCTGGCCTAGACGGCGAGCAGTACTTC.

This clone has a handful of counts. The J gene is TRBJ2-1, the V gene TRBV11-1; D is possibly TRBD2 (6 bases). The CDR3 totals 14 residues. V lost 5 bases and J 1 base, leaving 9 bases between the germline ends. CDR1 is SGHAT and CDR2 is FQDESV in the germline V gene (reference sequence). The DNA for the CDR3 is TGTGCCAGCAGCGACGGAGGGTCCTACAATGAGCAGTTCTTC. Amino acids: CASSDGGSYNEQFF.

The V call is TRBV10-2, the J call TRBJ2-7; no reliable D call. This CDR3 spans 14 amino acids. CDR1 and CDR2 from the germline V gene are WSHSY and SAAADI. Deletions cut 3 bases from V and 7 bases from J, with 16 bases between. The CDR3 loop reads CASSDGPLSGEQYF. Written as DNA, the CDR3 is TGCGCCAGCAGTGACGGTCCTTTAAGTGGGGAGCAGTACTTC.

This rearrangement joins TRBV5-6 to TRBJ1-2; the D gene is possibly TRBD1 (6 bases). CDR3 length: 13 residues. Trimming pared 4 bases from V and 4 bases from J, leaving 11 bases between. Germline lookup yields CDR1 SGHDT and CDR2 YYEEEE. Here the CDR3 reads CASSPDSFYGYTF. As DNA, the CDR3 is TGTGCCAGCAGCCCGGACAGCTTCTATGGCTACACCTTC.

The J gene is TRBJ2-7, the V gene TRBV9; perhaps TRBD1 as D (6 bases). Germline assignment: CDR1 SGDLS and CDR2 YYNGEE. Deletions cut 2 bases from V and 3 bases from J, with 12 bases between. The CDR3 is 14 residues long. The CDR3 DNA reads as TGTGCCAGCAGCGTGTCGCAGGGGAACTACGAGCAGTACTTC. This codes for CASSVSQGNYEQYF.

This clone appeared a single time. The rearrangement joins TRBV6-1 to TRBJ1-1; D unclear. There are 17 residues in the CDR3. Trimming cost V 2 bases and J 1 base, with 17 bases left between them. The germline V gene encodes CDR1 MNHNS and CDR2 SASEGT. Here the CDR3 DNA reads TGTGCCAGCAGTGAAATAATTAGGCGGGCCTCGAACACTGAAGCTTTCTTT. Amino acids: CASSEIIRRASNTEAFF.

The V and J genes are TRBV7-9 and TRBJ2-3; 12 bases agree with TRBD2. The CDR3 sequence is 15 residues long. V shed 6 bases, J shed 1 base, and the junction held 2 bases outside the gene matches. From germline, CDR1 is SEHNR and CDR2 FQNEAQ (reference sequence). In nucleotides, the CDR3 is TGTGCCAGCAGTCCTAGCGGGGGGGGCACAGATACGCAGTATTTT. This encodes CASSPSGGGTDTQYF.

The J gene is TRBJ1-1, the V gene TRBV19; weak D call: TRBD1 (6 bases). The CDR3 spans 15 residues. The V gene lost 7 bases and the J gene lost 3 bases, with 18 bases spanning the gap. CDR1 and CDR2 from the germline V gene are LNHDA and SQIVND (reference sequence). This CDR3 reads CASTKGTSGHTEAFF. For the CDR3, the DNA is TGTGCCAGTACCAAGGGGACATCAGGGCACACTGAAGCTTTCTTT. Based on the CDR3 plus reference TRBV19 and TRBJ1-1, the full variable domain is DGGITQSPKYLFRKEGQNVTLSCEQNLNHDAMYWYRQDPGQGLRLIYYSQIVNDFQKGDIAEGYSVSREKKESFPLTVTSAQKNPTAFYLCASTKGTSGHTEAFFGQGTRLTVV.

The chain uses TRBV6-5 and TRBJ2-2, with unresolved D. This CDR3 is built from 11 residues. Germline-derived CDR1 and CDR2 are MNHEY and SVGAGI. The ends were cut back, 9 bases at V and 4 bases at J, with 6 bases in the middle. The DNA of the CDR3 is TGTGCCAGTTACGGCACCGGGGAGCTGTTTTTT. Residues: CASYGTGELFF.

The V and J genes are TRBV28 and TRBJ2-7; D may be TRBD2 (6 bases). The CDR3 totals 14 residues. The V and J ends lost 3 bases and 5 bases respectively, with 14 bases between them. CDR1 is MDHEN, CDR2 SYDVKM, per germline. The CDR3 is CASSFKAGRNEQYF. The CDR3, as DNA: TGTGCCAGCAGTTTTAAGGCGGGAAGGAACGAGCAGTACTTC.

The chain recombines TRBV10-2 with TRBJ1-4, with D maybe TRBD1 (5 bases). This CDR3 is built from 13 residues. V was pared by 4 bases and J by 6 bases, with 9 bases between. Per germline, CDR1 WSHSY and CDR2 SAAADI. The CDR3, as DNA: TGCGCCAGCAGTGTTGGGGCCTATGAAAAACTGTTTTTT. It yields the protein CASSVGAYEKLFF.

V and J are TRBV6-5 and TRBJ1-5; D not resolved. The CDR3 is made up of 14 amino acids. V was shortened by 5 bases and J by 0 bases, with 8 bases between the two germline ends. Germline assignment: CDR1 MNHEY and CDR2 SVGAGI. This CDR3 is CASSTMRSNQPQHF. The CDR3 DNA reads TGTGCCAGCAGTACGATGCGTAGCAATCAGCCCCAGCATTTT.

The rearrangement uses TRBV27 and TRBJ2-7, with unresolved D. This CDR3 has 15 residues. With 2 bases removed from V and 0 bases from J, the gap between germline ends came to 11 bases. CDR1 MNHEY and CDR2 SMNVEV come from the germline V gene (reference sequence). The CDR3 coding sequence is TGTGCCAGCAGTTTAGGTCACCCGAGCTCCTACGAGCAGTACTTC. Protein: CASSLGHPSSYEQYF.

About this clone: One end of the junction varies from germline; a read error may be responsible. The rearrangement uses TRBV7-7 and TRBJ2-1, with TRBD2 matching 14 bases. This CDR3 is 13 amino acids long. Germline CDR1 reads SSHAT; CDR2 reads FNYEAQ (reference sequence). CDR3 amino acids: CASSEGLAGVEFF. The DNA of the CDR3 is TGTGCTAGCAGCGAGGGACTAGCGGGAGTAGAGTTCTTC.

This clone was seen just once. The gene calls are TRBV29-1 and TRBJ1-1; a weak D match, TRBD1 (6 bases). This CDR3 is 15 amino acids long. The V gene lost 2 bases and the J gene lost 2 bases, with 15 bases spanning the gap. Germline V gene sequence: CDR1 SQVTM, CDR2 ANQGSEA. The CDR3 region is CSVEKHGGVNTEAFF. The CDR3 DNA is TGCAGCGTTGAAAAGCATGGGGGCGTAAACACTGAAGCTTTCTTT. Together with reference TRBV29-1 and TRBJ1-1, the CDR3 gives the full variable domain: SAVISQKPSRDICQRGTSLTIQCQVDSQVTMMFWYRQQPGQSLTLIATANQGSEATYESGFVIDKFPISRPNLTFSTLTVSNMSPEDSSIYLCSVEKHGGVNTEAFFGQGTRLTVV.

This clone was seen only once. The gene calls are TRBV7-6 and TRBJ2-2; TRBD1 matches 9 bases. V was pared by 0 bases and J by 4 bases, with 3 bases of the junction left unmatched. Germline lookup yields CDR1 SGHVS and CDR2 FNYEAQ. The CDR3 length is 16 residues. DNA for the CDR3: TGTGCCAGCAGCTTAGCCGGGACAGGGAGCACCGGGGAGCTGTTTTTT. Translated, it gives CASSLAGTGSTGELFF.

The rearrangement joins TRBV2 to TRBJ1-3; possibly TRBD1 for D (6 bases). The germline gives CDR1 SNHLY, CDR2 FYNNEI. V lost 8 bases, J lost 4 bases, and 15 bases lay in between. The CDR3 covers 14 residues. In DNA form, the CDR3 reads TGTGCCAGCTCCTCGGCAGGGGCAGGAAACACCATATATTTT. Translated: CASSSAGAGNTIYF. The whole variable domain, filled in from reference TRBV2 and TRBJ1-3, reads EPEVTQTPSHQVTQMGQEVILRCVPISNHLYFYWYRQILGQKVEFLVSFYNNEISEKSEIFDDQFSVERPDGSNFTLKIRSTKLEDSAMYFCASSSAGAGNTIYFGEGSWLTVV.

This clone turned up a few times. The junction shows a germline mismatch at one end, possibly a read error. V and J are TRBV7-7 and TRBJ2-2, with D possibly being TRBD1 (6 bases). CDR3 length: 14 amino acids. The germline gives CDR1 SSHAT, CDR2 FNYEAQ (reference sequence). CDR3 in amino acids: CASSFKQGHGELFF. The CDR3 nucleotides read TGTGCTAGCAGCTTCAAACAGGGACACGGGGAGCTGTTTTTT.

This chain connects TRBV7-9 to TRBJ2-3; 8 nucleotides line up with TRBD2. Trimming removed 5 bases from V and 2 bases from J; junction bases left unmatched: 9. Germline values: CDR1 SEHNR, CDR2 FQNEAQ (reference sequence). The CDR3 consists of 16 residues. The CDR3 protein is CASSPMSGGDTDTQYF. The CDR3 DNA follows: TGTGCCAGCAGCCCCATGAGCGGGGGTGACACAGATACGCAGTATTTT. Based on the CDR3 plus reference TRBV7-9 and TRBJ2-3, the full variable domain is DTGVSQNPRHKITKRGQNVTFRCDPISEHNRLYWYRQTLGQGPEFLTYFQNEAQLEKSRLLSDRFSAERPKGSFSTLEIQRTEQGDSAMYLCASSPMSGGDTDTQYFGPGTRLTVL.

The rearrangement joins TRBV27 to TRBJ2-1; the D gene is possibly TRBD2 (5 bases). The V gene's germline CDR1 is MNHEY and CDR2 SMNVEV (reference sequence). The V gene lost 3 bases and the J gene lost 2 bases, with 17 bases spanning the gap. The CDR3 spans 17 residues. The CDR3 here is CASSFDAGILTYNEQFF. CDR3 sequence (DNA): TGTGCCAGCAGTTTCGATGCCGGGATACTAACCTACAATGAGCAGTTCTTC.

The chain couples TRBV2 to TRBJ1-2; D is perhaps TRBD1 (5 bases). Trimming cost V 4 bases and J 4 bases, with 16 bases left between them. Germline assignment: CDR1 SNHLY and CDR2 FYNNEI. This CDR3 is built from 15 residues. The CDR3 DNA reads as TGTGCCAGCAGTGCCGACAGAGGAGCCCTCTATGGCTACACCTTC. Protein sequence: CASSADRGALYGYTF.

This chain links TRBV4-1 with TRBJ2-3; possibly TRBD2 for D (7 bases). The CDR3 covers 16 residues. Germline CDR1 MGHRA, CDR2 YSYEKL. The V and J ends lost 1 base and 7 bases respectively, with 18 bases between them. For the CDR3, the DNA is TGCGCCAGCAGCCAAGGAACGGGGGGCCTAATCTATACGCAGTATTTT. Translated, it gives CASSQGTGGLIYTQYF.

The chain recombines TRBV7-2 with TRBJ2-5, with 10 bases fitting TRBD1. The CDR3 length is 14 residues. The V gene's germline CDR1 is SGHTA and CDR2 FQGNSA. Trimming cost V 5 bases and J 11 bases; bases outside gene matches: 11. The CDR3, as DNA: TGTGCCAGCAGCCTGCCGGGACAGGGGCCTGAGCAGTACTTC. Amino acid sequence: CASSLPGQGPEQYF. Looking up the rest from reference TRBV7-2 and TRBJ2-5 gives the full variable domain: GAGVSQSPSNKVTEKGKDVELRCDPISGHTALYWYRQSLGQGLEFLIYFQGNSAPDKSGLPSDRFSAERTGGSVSTLTIQRTQQEDSAVYLCASSLPGQGPEQYFGPGTRLLVL.

This rearrangement joins TRBV9 to TRBJ1-2; D is undetermined. The CDR3 extends over 16 amino acids. Germline V lookup: CDR1 SGDLS, CDR2 YYNGEE. V gave up 0 bases and J gave up 7 bases, with 19 bases separating them. This CDR3 reads CASSVERERYVGGYTF. For the CDR3, the DNA is TGTGCCAGCAGCGTAGAGAGGGAGAGGTACGTCGGTGGCTACACCTTC.